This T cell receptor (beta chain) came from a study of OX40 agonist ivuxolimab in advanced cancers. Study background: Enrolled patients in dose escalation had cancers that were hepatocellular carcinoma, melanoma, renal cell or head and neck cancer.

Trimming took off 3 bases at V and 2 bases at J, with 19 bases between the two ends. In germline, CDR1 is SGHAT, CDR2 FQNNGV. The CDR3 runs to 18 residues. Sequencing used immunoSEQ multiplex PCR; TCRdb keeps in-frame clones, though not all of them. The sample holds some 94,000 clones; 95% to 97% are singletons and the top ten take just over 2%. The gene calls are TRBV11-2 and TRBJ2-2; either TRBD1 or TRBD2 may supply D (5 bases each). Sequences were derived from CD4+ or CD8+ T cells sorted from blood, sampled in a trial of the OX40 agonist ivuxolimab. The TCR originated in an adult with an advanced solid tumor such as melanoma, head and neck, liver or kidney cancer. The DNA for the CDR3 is TGTGCCAGCAGCTTTTACCCGGGACCGACATCCAACACCGGGGAGCTGTTTTTT. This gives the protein CASSFYPGPTSNTGELFF.